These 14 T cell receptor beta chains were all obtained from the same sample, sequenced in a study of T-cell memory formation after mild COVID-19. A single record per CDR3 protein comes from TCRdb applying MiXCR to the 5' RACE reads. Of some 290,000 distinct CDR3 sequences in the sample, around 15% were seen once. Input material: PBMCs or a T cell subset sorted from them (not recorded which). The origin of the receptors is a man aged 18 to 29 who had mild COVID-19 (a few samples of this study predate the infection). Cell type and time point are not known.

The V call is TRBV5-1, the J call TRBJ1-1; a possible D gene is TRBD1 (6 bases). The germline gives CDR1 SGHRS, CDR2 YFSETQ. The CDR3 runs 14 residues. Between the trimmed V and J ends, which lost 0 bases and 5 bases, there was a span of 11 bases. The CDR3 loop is CASSLEGGVTEAFF. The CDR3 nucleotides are TGCGCCAGCAGCTTGGAAGGGGGAGTGACTGAAGCTTTCTTT.

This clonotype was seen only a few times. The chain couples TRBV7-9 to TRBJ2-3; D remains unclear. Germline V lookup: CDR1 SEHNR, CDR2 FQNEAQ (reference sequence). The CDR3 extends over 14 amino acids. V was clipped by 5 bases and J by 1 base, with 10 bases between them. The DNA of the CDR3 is TGTGCCAGCAGCCCGGTTAGGGGCACAGATACGCAGTATTTT. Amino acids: CASSPVRGTDTQYF.

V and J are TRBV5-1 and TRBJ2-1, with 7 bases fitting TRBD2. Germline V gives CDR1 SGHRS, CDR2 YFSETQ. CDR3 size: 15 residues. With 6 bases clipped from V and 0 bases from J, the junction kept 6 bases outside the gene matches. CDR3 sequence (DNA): TGCGCCAGCAAATGGCGGGGGAGCTCCTACAATGAGCAGTTCTTC. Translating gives CASKWRGSSYNEQFF.

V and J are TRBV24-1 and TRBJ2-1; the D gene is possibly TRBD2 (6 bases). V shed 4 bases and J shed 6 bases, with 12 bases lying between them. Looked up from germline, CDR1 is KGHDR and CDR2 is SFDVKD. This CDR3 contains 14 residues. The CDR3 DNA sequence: TGTGCCACCAGTGACCCGACTAGTTCCAATGAGCAGTTCTTC. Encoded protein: CATSDPTSSNEQFF.

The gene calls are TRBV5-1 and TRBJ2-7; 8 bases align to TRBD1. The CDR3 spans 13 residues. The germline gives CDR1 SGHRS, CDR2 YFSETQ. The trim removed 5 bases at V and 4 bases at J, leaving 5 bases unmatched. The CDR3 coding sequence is TGCGCCAGCAGTTCCGGGACAGGTTACGAGCAGTACTTC. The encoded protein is CASSSGTGYEQYF.

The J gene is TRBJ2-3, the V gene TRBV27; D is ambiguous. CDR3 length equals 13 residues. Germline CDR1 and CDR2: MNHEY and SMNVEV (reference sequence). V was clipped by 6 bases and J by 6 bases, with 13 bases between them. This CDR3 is CASSQVPQDTQYF. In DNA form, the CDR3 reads TGTGCCAGCAGCCAGGTCCCTCAGGATACGCAGTATTTT.

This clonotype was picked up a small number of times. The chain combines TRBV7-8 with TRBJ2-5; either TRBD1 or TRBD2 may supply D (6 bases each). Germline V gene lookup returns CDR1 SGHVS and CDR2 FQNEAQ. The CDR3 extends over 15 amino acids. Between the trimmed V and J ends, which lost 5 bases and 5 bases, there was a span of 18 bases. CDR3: CASSPPRGAWETQYF. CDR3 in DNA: TGTGCCAGCAGCCCCCCGAGGGGGGCTTGGGAGACCCAGTACTTC.

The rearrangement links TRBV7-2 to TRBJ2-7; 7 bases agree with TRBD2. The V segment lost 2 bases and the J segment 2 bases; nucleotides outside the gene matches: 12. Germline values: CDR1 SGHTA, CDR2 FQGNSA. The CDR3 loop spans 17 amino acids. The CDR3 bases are TGTGCCAGCAGCTTAAAGATGGGATATGGGGGGGCCTACGAGCAGTACGTC. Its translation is CASSLKMGYGGAYEQYV.

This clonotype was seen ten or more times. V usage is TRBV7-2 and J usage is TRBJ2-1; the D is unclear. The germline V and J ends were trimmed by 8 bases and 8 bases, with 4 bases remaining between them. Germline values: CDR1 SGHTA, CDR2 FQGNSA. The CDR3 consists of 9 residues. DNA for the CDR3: TGTGCCAGCGGGTATGAGCAGTTCTTC. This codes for CASGYEQFF.

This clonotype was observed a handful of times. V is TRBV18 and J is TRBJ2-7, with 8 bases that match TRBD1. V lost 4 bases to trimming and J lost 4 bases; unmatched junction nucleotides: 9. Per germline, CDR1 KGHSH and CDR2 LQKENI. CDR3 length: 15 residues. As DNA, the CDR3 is TGTGCCAGCTCACTTCCCGGGACAGGAGGTTACGAGCAGTACTTC. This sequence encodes CASSLPGTGGYEQYF.

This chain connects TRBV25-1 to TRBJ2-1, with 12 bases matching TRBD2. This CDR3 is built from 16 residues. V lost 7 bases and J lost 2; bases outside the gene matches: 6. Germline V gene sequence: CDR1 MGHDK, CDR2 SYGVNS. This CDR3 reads CASTQTSGGTYNEQFF. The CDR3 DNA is TGTGCCAGCACTCAAACTAGCGGGGGGACCTACAATGAGCAGTTCTTC. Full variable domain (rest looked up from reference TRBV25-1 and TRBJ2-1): EADIYQTPRYLVIGTGKKITLECSQTMGHDKMYWYQQDPGMELHLIHYSYGVNSTEKGDLSSESTVSRIRTEHFPLTLESARPSHTSQYLCASTQTSGGTYNEQFFGPGTRLTVL.

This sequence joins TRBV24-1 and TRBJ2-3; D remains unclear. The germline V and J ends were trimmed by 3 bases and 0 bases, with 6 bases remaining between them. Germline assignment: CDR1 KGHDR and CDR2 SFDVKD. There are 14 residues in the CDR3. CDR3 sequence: CATSDTASTDTQYF. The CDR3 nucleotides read TGTGCCACCAGTGATACGGCTAGCACAGATACGCAGTATTTT.

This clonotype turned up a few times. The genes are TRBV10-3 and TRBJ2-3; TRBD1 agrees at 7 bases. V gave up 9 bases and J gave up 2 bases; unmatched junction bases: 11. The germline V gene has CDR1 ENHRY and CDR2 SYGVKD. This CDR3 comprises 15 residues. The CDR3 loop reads CAISRTGTTTDTQYF. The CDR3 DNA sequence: TGTGCCATTTCCAGGACAGGCACGACCACAGATACGCAGTATTTT.

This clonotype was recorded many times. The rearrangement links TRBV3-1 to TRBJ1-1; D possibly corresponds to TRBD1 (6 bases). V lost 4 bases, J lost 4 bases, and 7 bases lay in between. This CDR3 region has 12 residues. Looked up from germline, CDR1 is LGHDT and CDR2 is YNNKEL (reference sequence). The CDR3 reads CASSPTGTEAFF. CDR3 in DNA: TGTGCCAGCAGCCCGACAGGCACTGAAGCTTTCTTT.